This T cell receptor (beta chain) was sequenced in a study of persistence of HIV-infected CD4 T cells. This was the immunoSEQ version 4 assay in survey mode. Libraries were prepared by immunoSEQ multiplex PCR; TCRdb keeps only in-frame clonotypes and omits some of them. The sample has more than 45,000 clones; under 85% are singletons. About this clone itself: Its antigen remains unknown.

Between the trimmed V and J ends, which lost 0 bases and 4 bases, there was a span of 9 bases. The length of the CDR3 is 15 residues. Germline V gene data show CDR1 as SGHNT and CDR2 as YENEEA. Lysates of CMV-infected fibroblasts at around 9.1 ug/mL stimulated these cells. CD40L/CD69 double-negative CD45RO-high memory CD4+ T cells were collected. Sequencing used CD4+ T cells sorted from PBMCs after roughly 18-hour stimulation, obtained from a patient who received antiretroviral therapy. V usage is TRBV11-3 and J usage is TRBJ2-2; perhaps TRBD1 as D (6 bases). This sequence originates from an adult man with HIV who was CMV-seropositive. CDR3 amino acids: CASSLEAGATGELFF. The CDR3 DNA reads TGTGCCAGCAGCTTAGAAGCAGGGGCCACCGGGGAGCTGTTTTTT.